Shown below are 9 T cell receptor beta chains from a single sample sequenced in a study of cytomegalovirus exposure and HLA in healthy donors (dated by TCRdb to between 2016 and 2019). The library was made by the immunoSEQ multiplex PCR assay. As stored in TCRdb, this immuneACCESS dataset retains in-frame rearrangements with V and J assigned. A fraction of the clones does not appear; measured against another copy, unresolved V genes explain less than half of the discrepancy, and the remainder lacks a known reason. Counted in this sample were about 150,000 clones; roughly 89% of them appeared once. The ten largest clones add up to under 5% of the sample. Sequences were obtained from PBMCs. All receptors come from a man between 18 and 29 years old in good health and CMV-seropositive.

This clone was observed a few times. This chain joins TRBV19 and TRBJ2-7; the match to TRBD1 covers 9 bases. V was pared by 10 bases and J by 6 bases, with 10 bases of the junction left unmatched. The CDR3 is 13 amino acids. Germline loops: CDR1 LNHDA, CDR2 SQIVND (reference sequence). In DNA, the CDR3 is TGTGCCACCTCGGGACAGGGACTCGGCGAGCAGTACTTC. It translates to CATSGQGLGEQYF.

CDR3 sequence reads: CASSILAGVAYEQYF. For the CDR3, the DNA is TGTGCCAGTAGTATTCTAGCGGGAGTGGCCTACGAGCAGTACTTC. V is TRBV19 and J is TRBJ2-7; 10 bases agree with TRBD2. The germline V gene encodes CDR1 LNHDA and CDR2 SQIVND (reference sequence). The ends lost 3 bases at V and 2 bases at J; junction bases unmatched: 4. The CDR3 runs to 15 residues.

The chain has TRBV5-4 and TRBJ1-5; no clear D gene. V was clipped by 1 base and J by 2 bases, with 13 bases between them. Germline V CDR1 and CDR2: SGHNT, YYREEE (reference sequence). This CDR3 is 16 amino acids long. The CDR3 DNA is TGTGCCAGCAGCTTGCGTCCAGGTAACGGCAATCAGCCCCAGCATTTT. Amino acids: CASSLRPGNGNQPQHF. The variable domain in full, completed from reference TRBV5-4 and TRBJ1-5, reads ETGVTQSPTHLIKTRGQQVTLRCSSQSGHNTVSWYQQALGQGPQFIFQYYREEENGRGNFPPRFSGLQFPNYSSELNVNALELDDSALYLCASSLRPGNGNQPQHFGDGTRLSIL.

This chain joins TRBV6-1 and TRBJ2-2; no reliable D call. The germline V and J ends were trimmed by 2 bases and 3 bases, with 10 bases remaining between them. The CDR3 covers 15 residues. Germline CDR1 and CDR2: MNHNS and SASEGT. CDR3 amino acids: CASSELWSDTGELFF. For the CDR3, the DNA is TGTGCCAGCAGTGAACTCTGGTCGGACACCGGGGAGCTGTTTTTT.

This clone was observed once. CDR3: CASGTSRFF. The CDR3 nucleotides are TGCGCTTCCGGGACTAGCAGGTTCTTC. The V gene is TRBV10-2, the J gene TRBJ2-1; 9 bases match TRBD2. The CDR3 loop spans 9 amino acids. Germline values: CDR1 WSHSY, CDR2 SAAADI.

The V call is TRBV4-1, the J call TRBJ1-2; 7 bases fit TRBD1. The junction had 12 bases not matched to a gene; V was cut back by 4 bases and J by 7 bases. The germline gives CDR1 MGHRA, CDR2 YSYEKL. This CDR3 is 15 amino acids long. The CDR3 is CASSPETGRLGGYTF. In DNA form, the CDR3 reads TGCGCCAGCAGCCCCGAGACAGGGCGGTTGGGTGGCTACACCTTC.

This rearrangement joins TRBV5-4 to TRBJ2-7, with 9 bases matching TRBD1. CDR3 length: 14 residues. V lost 7 bases to trimming and J lost 3 bases; unmatched junction nucleotides: 8. CDR1 is SGHNT, CDR2 YYREEE, per germline (reference sequence). CDR3: CASAAPGQGYEQYF. Written as DNA, the CDR3 is TGTGCCAGCGCTGCCCCGGGACAGGGCTACGAGCAGTACTTC. Filled out from reference TRBV5-4 and TRBJ2-7, the complete variable domain reads ETGVTQSPTHLIKTRGQQVTLRCSSQSGHNTVSWYQQALGQGPQFIFQYYREEENGRGNFPPRFSGLQFPNYSSELNVNALELDDSALYLCASAAPGQGYEQYFGPGTRLTVT.

This chain links TRBV2 with TRBJ1-4, with D perhaps matching TRBD1 (6 bases). CDR3 length equals 15 residues. CDR1 SNHLY and CDR2 FYNNEI come from the germline V gene. The V gene lost 10 bases and the J gene lost 2 bases, with 17 bases spanning the gap. The CDR3 DNA is TGTGCCACCGCAAGGGGGGGGTTGACTAATGAAAAACTGTTTTTT. Translation: CATARGGLTNEKLFF.

This rearrangement joins TRBV6-5 to TRBJ1-5; D gene unclear. Trimming stripped 2 bases from V and 4 bases from J, with 9 bases between. The germline gives CDR1 MNHEY, CDR2 SVGAGI. The CDR3 extends over 14 amino acids. CDR3 protein: CASSYEAVNQPQHF. The DNA of the CDR3 is TGTGCCAGCAGTTACGAGGCAGTTAATCAGCCCCAGCATTTT.